Listed below are T cell receptor beta chains from one sample, sequenced in a study of shared clonotypes between healthy human individuals. Here immunoSEQ multiplex PCR was the method, and the copy in TCRdb shows in-frame clones only, minus some. The table lists about 490,000 clones, 65% to 80% of them singletons. Sequencing was carried out using PBMCs. These receptors came from a middle-aged woman in good health. Some clones in this sample may be carry-over from other donors' samples. The CDR3 runs from the conserved cysteine through the conserved F or W. D genes are given only for firm matches. Expanded clones are given a class, and other clones once, few, many or no size at all.

v_call	clone_size	d_call	cdr3_length	j_call	cdr3_aa	cdr3_nt
TRBV13	NA	NA	15	TRBJ1-1	CASSFKGQANTEAFF	TGTGCCAGCAGCTTTAAGGGACAAGCGAACACTGAAGCTTTCTTT
TRBV7-3	NA	NA	13	TRBJ2-5	CASSLVTGAAQYF	TGTGCCAGCAGCTTAGTGACGGGGGCGGCCCAGTACTTC
TRBV2	once	NA	16	TRBJ2-3	CASNPASAQSTDTQYF	TGTGCCAGCAACCCGGCTAGCGCACAGAGCACAGATACGCAGTATTTT
TRBV5-4	few	TRBD1	15	TRBJ2-7	CASSSTGTGLYEQYF	TGTGCCAGCAGCTCTACCGGGACAGGGCTCTACGAGCAGTACTTC
TRBV2	NA	TRBD1	13	TRBJ1-2	CARARDRGGGYTF	TGTGCCAGGGCGCGGGACAGGGGTGGCGGCTACACCTTC
TRBV28	once	NA	14	TRBJ2-1	CASIGGPDDNEQFF	TGTGCCAGCATTGGCGGCCCTGATGACAATGAGCAGTTCTTC
TRBV10-3	many	TRBD1	14	TRBJ1-5	CANWDRGYNQPQHF	TGTGCCAACTGGGACAGGGGTTACAATCAGCCCCAGCATTTT
TRBV5-1	NA	NA	14	TRBJ2-3	CASKTASITDTQYF	TGCGCCAGTAAGACCGCTTCGATCACAGATACGCAGTATTTT
TRBV7-2	NA	NA	15	TRBJ2-2	CASSFSRRNTGELFF	TGTGCCAGCAGCTTTTCACGGAGGAACACCGGGGAGCTGTTTTTT
TRBV19	NA	NA	13	TRBJ1-2	CASSMGGNYGYTF	TGTGCCAGTAGTATGGGGGGGAATTATGGCTACACCTTC
TRBV28	NA	NA	13	TRBJ2-5	CASSPGDKETQYF	TGTGCCAGCAGTCCAGGGGACAAAGAGACCCAGTACTTC
TRBV2	NA	NA	13	TRBJ2-1	CASSEGPYNEQFF	TGTGCCAGCAGTGAAGGGCCGTACAATGAGCAGTTCTTC
TRBV27	NA	TRBD1	14	TRBJ1-4	CASRRTGGTEKLFF	TGTGCCAGCAGAAGGACAGGGGGCACTGAAAAACTGTTTTTT
TRBV30	NA	NA	13	TRBJ1-6	CAWTGPNNSPLHF	TGTGCCTGGACAGGGCCGAATAATTCACCCCTCCACTTT
TRBV5-5	NA	NA	17	TRBJ1-5	CASSLASTGYSNQPQHF	TGTGCCAGCAGCTTGGCTTCCACGGGCTATAGCAATCAGCCCCAGCATTTT
TRBV9	NA	NA	16	TRBJ2-2	CASSVDAVPGRGELFF	TGTGCCAGCAGCGTAGATGCGGTCCCCGGGCGGGGGGAGCTGTTTTTT
TRBV29-1	NA	NA	15	TRBJ2-7	CSVETQEGAIREQYF	TGCAGCGTTGAAACCCAGGAAGGTGCTATTCGCGAGCAGTACTTC
TRBV5-1	NA	TRBD1	17	TRBJ2-5	CASSPGGSHQGQETQYF	TGCGCCAGCAGCCCAGGGGGATCCCATCAGGGGCAAGAGACCCAGTACTTC
TRBV5-4	NA	NA	13	TRBJ1-1	CASSQAWNTEAFF	TGTGCCAGCAGCCAAGCCTGGAACACTGAAGCTTTCTTT
TRBV2	NA	TRBD1	15	TRBJ2-2	CASKLDRVRTGELFF	TGTGCCAGCAAGTTGGACAGGGTTAGGACCGGGGAGCTGTTTTTT
TRBV5-4	NA	TRBD2	16	TRBJ2-2	CASSAGLAANTGELFF	TGTGCCAGCAGCGCGGGACTAGCGGCGAACACCGGGGAGCTGTTTTTT
TRBV4-2	NA	NA	14	TRBJ2-4	CASSQGPAKNIQYF	TGTGCCAGCAGCCAAGGCCCAGCCAAAAACATTCAGTACTTC
TRBV2	NA	NA	16	TRBJ2-1	CASSAQQYFSYNEQFF	TGTGCCAGCAGTGCACAACAGTATTTCTCCTACAATGAGCAGTTCTTC
TRBV7-2	NA	NA	16	TRBJ1-1	CASSLSVGSTNTEAFF	TGTGCCAGCAGCTTATCGGTCGGTTCTACGAACACTGAAGCTTTCTTT